These 17 T cell receptor beta chains were sequenced from one sample in a study of blood T cell repertoires in COVID-19 (TCRdb year 2020). Receptor amplification or capture employed the immunoSEQ multiplex PCR assay. Imported from immuneACCESS, the table was reduced by TCRdb to in-frame sequences with V and J called. These copies leave out some clones; in studies compared against another copy, an unresolved V gene accounts for under half, and the cause of the remainder is not known. This sample has hundreds of thousands of clones in its table, and 75% to 90% of those were observed once. The ten biggest clones cover 0.87% of the sample. The sequenced material came from PBMCs or T cells enriched from blood (not recorded which). All receptors derive from a man in his fifties or sixties who had been exposed to COVID-19.

This clone was seen a single time. This rearrangement joins TRBV5-1 to TRBJ1-2; no definite D call. The CDR3 contains 15 residues. CDR1 SGHRS and CDR2 YFSETQ come from the germline V gene. The ends were cut back, 0 bases at V and 6 bases at J, with 15 bases in the middle. In DNA form, the CDR3 reads TGCGCCAGCAGCTTGGCGGCGTTTTGGGGAGATGGCTACACCTTC. Translated, it gives CASSLAAFWGDGYTF.

The V gene is TRBV7-3, the J gene TRBJ2-5, with D perhaps TRBD1 (5 bases). V lost 2 bases and J 3 bases, leaving 7 bases between the germline ends. Germline lookup yields CDR1 SGHTA and CDR2 FQGTGA. The CDR3 length is 13 residues. CDR3: CASSLSREETQYF. CDR3 sequence (DNA): TGTGCCAGCAGCTTATCCAGGGAAGAGACCCAGTACTTC.

The V gene is TRBV5-4, the J gene TRBJ2-7; 7 bases match TRBD1. Looked up from germline, CDR1 is SGHNT and CDR2 is YYREEE (reference sequence). V was clipped by 0 bases and J by 4 bases; unmatched bases: 7. CDR3 length: 15 residues. The CDR3 region is CASSLGTGPTYEQYV. DNA of the CDR3: TGTGCCAGCAGCTTGGGGACAGGCCCAACTTACGAGCAGTACGTC.

The J gene is TRBJ2-3, the V gene TRBV28, with D possibly matching TRBD2 (7 bases). This CDR3 has 16 amino acids. The V gene lost 3 bases and the J gene lost 0 bases, with 13 bases spanning the gap. Per germline, CDR1 MDHEN and CDR2 SYDVKM. For the CDR3, the DNA is TGTGCCAGCAGTTTCTGGGGGGGGGCCAGCACAGATACGCAGTATTTT. It codes for CASSFWGGASTDTQYF.

The rearrangement joins TRBV6-5 to TRBJ2-7; D ambiguous. Deletions cut 2 bases from V and 6 bases from J, with 8 bases between. The CDR3 loop spans 12 amino acids. Germline V CDR1 and CDR2: MNHEY, SVGAGI. For the CDR3, the DNA is TGTGCCAGCAGTTACGCCACAGCCGAGCAGTACTTC. This translates into CASSYATAEQYF.

Points on this clone: The junction shows a germline mismatch at one end, possibly a read error. V usage is TRBV7-7 and J usage is TRBJ2-2, with 13 bases identical to TRBD2. Germline assignment: CDR1 SSHAT and CDR2 FNYEAQ (reference sequence). This CDR3 contains 16 residues. The CDR3 DNA is TGTGCTAGCAGCTTAGGGACTAGCGGGAATGGCGGGGAGCTGTTTTTT. It specifies CASSLGTSGNGGELFF.

This chain connects TRBV29-1 to TRBJ1-5, with 8 bases that match TRBD1. The CDR3 extends over 12 amino acids. CDR1 and CDR2 (germline): SQVTM, ANQGSEA. The V and J ends lost 7 bases and 5 bases, in that order; junction bases with no gene match: 4. The CDR3 DNA reads as TGCAGCGCTTCGGACAGGGATCAGCCCCAGCATTTT. The encoded protein is CSASDRDQPQHF.

The rearrangement joins TRBV18 to TRBJ2-3, with D perhaps TRBD2 (5 bases). This CDR3 has 16 residues. CDR1 is KGHSH, CDR2 LQKENI, per germline. V was shortened by 5 bases and J by 3 bases, with 18 bases between the two germline ends. CDR3 bases: TGTGCCAGCTCAAGCGTGGAGGCATCCTGGACAGATACGCAGTATTTT. This codes for CASSSVEASWTDTQYF.

V and J are TRBV3-1 (or the pseudogene TRBV3-2) and TRBJ1-6; 7 bases line up with TRBD1. Looked up from germline, CDR1 is LGHDT and CDR2 is YNNKEL (reference sequence). Germline trimming cut 0 bases from V and 0 bases from J; bases unmatched to any gene: 17. This CDR3 spans 22 amino acids. The CDR3 DNA reads TGTGCCAGCAGCCAAGATCCCGGGCTTAGAGGACAGGCAACCTCCTATAATTCACCCCTCCACTTT. Translation gives CASSQDPGLRGQATSYNSPLHF.

The J gene is TRBJ1-3, the V gene TRBV19, with D tentatively TRBD1 (5 bases). Between the trimmed V and J ends, which lost 7 bases and 2 bases, there was a span of 9 bases. The CDR3 is made up of 13 amino acids. Germline assignment: CDR1 LNHDA and CDR2 SQIVND (reference sequence). CDR3 sequence reads: CASNPRAGNTIYF. CDR3 in DNA: TGTGCCAGTAACCCCAGGGCTGGAAACACCATATATTTT.

The chain has TRBV28 and TRBJ1-2, with 7 bases fitting TRBD1. The CDR3 sequence is 15 residues long. The germline V gene has CDR1 MDHEN and CDR2 SYDVKM. The V gene end was trimmed by 3 bases and the J gene end by 5 bases; junction bases not matched to a gene: 9. The CDR3 region has the DNA TGTGCCAGCAGTTTTAACAGGGGTTGGAGTTATGGCTACACCTTC. Translated: CASSFNRGWSYGYTF.

The genes are TRBV28 and TRBJ1-5, with D possibly TRBD1 on 6 matching bases. This CDR3 spans 17 amino acids. Germline V lookup: CDR1 MDHEN, CDR2 SYDVKM. V lost 6 bases and J lost 0, with 18 bases in between. This CDR3 reads CASRKPIPGHSNQPQHF. For the CDR3, the DNA is TGTGCCAGCAGAAAACCAATTCCGGGACATAGCAATCAGCCCCAGCATTTT.

The V gene is TRBV5-6, the J gene TRBJ2-3, with 14 nucleotides matching TRBD2. With V trimmed by 7 bases and J by 0 bases, 13 bases remained unmatched. Germline V lookup: CDR1 SGHDT, CDR2 YYEEEE. The CDR3 length is 19 residues. CDR3 region: CASQRVGLAGGNSTDTQYF. CDR3 sequence (DNA): TGTGCCAGCCAGAGAGTCGGACTAGCGGGGGGCAACAGCACAGATACGCAGTATTTT.

This chain joins TRBV19 and TRBJ2-1; 8 positions match TRBD1. Germline values: CDR1 LNHDA, CDR2 SQIVND (reference sequence). The CDR3 sequence is 13 residues long. The V gene end was trimmed by 5 bases and the J gene end by 7 bases; junction bases not matched to a gene: 4. The CDR3 region has the DNA TGTGCCAGTAGTCCGGGACAGGAGAATGAGCAGTTCTTC. It yields the protein CASSPGQENEQFF.

The V and J genes are TRBV4-1 and TRBJ2-2; 11 bases align to TRBD2. Unmatched junction bases numbered 5, after V lost 2 bases and J lost 6 bases. Germline V gene sequence: CDR1 MGHRA, CDR2 YSYEKL. The CDR3 has 16 residues. The CDR3 reads CASSQLAGGPAGELFF. The CDR3 DNA reads as TGCGCCAGCAGCCAATTAGCGGGAGGGCCCGCCGGGGAGCTGTTTTTT.

V usage is TRBV5-5 and J usage is TRBJ2-5; D is uncertain. V lost 1 base, J lost 5 bases, and 12 bases lay in between. The CDR3 consists of 14 residues. CDR1 SGHKS and CDR2 YYEKEE come from the germline V gene (reference sequence). CDR3 bases: TGTGCCAGCAGCTTGACCGGTTTCGGGGAGACCCAGTACTTC. This gives the protein CASSLTGFGETQYF.

The chain couples TRBV3-1 (or the pseudogene TRBV3-2) to TRBJ1-4, with a possible D match to TRBD1 (6 bases). V gave up 2 bases and J gave up 4 bases, with 11 bases separating them. Germline CDR1 and CDR2: LGHDT and YNNKEL (reference sequence). This CDR3 is built from 15 residues. The CDR3 is CASSQRTAFNEKLFF. The DNA of the CDR3 is TGTGCCAGCAGCCAACGGACAGCCTTTAATGAAAAACTGTTTTTT.